This T cell receptor beta chain was sequenced during a study of blood T cells in healthy people across ages. A second about 7 to 12 cycle PCR used barcoded and J-beta primers. TCRdb recomputed calls from the 5' RACE reads with MiXCR, one row per CDR3 protein. The sample includes 650,000 to 700,000 distinct CDR3 sequences, roughly half of them seen just once. Germline-derived CDR1 and CDR2 are SEHNR and FQNEAQ (reference sequence). This CDR3 has 15 amino acids. The V end lost 3 bases, the J end lost 4 bases, and 13 bases lay between the germline ends. This clonotype was counted at least ten times. Input material: blood. The clonotype was recovered from a woman aged 80 or over in good health. The rearrangement joins TRBV7-9 to TRBJ2-1; the D gene is possibly TRBD2 (6 bases). CDR3 residues: CASSLSGGFYNEQFF. The CDR3 bases are TGTGCCAGCAGCTTGTCCGGGGGTTTTTACAATGAGCAGTTCTTC.